What follows describes a single TCR beta chain. Its antigen is still unknown. CDR1 and CDR2 were assigned from the germline V gene as MNHEY and SVGEGT. The cysteine opens and the phenylalanine closes a CDR3 of 14 amino acids. No DNA is given. From each donor, an approximately 2.3 ml peripheral blood sample was drawn into PAXgene tubes and stored at -80 degrees C. Total RNA was isolated from whole blood with the PAXgene blood miRNA kit on an automated QIAcube, without T cell sorting. Peripheral blood from monozygotic twin pairs concordant or discordant for inflammatory bowel disease was subjected to deep TCRalpha and TCRbeta repertoire profiling with unique molecular barcoding. For every twin pair, smoking habits were documented, and each individual was categorised as a current, former or never smoker. The data belong to a study of monozygotic twins with inflammatory bowel disease (dated by TCRdb to about 2019). About the full investigation: A total of 28 monozygotic twin pairs were included in the full study, comprising nine German pairs (four IBD-concordant, five IBD-discordant) and 19 IBD-discordant Danish pairs. Each individual had, on average, about 151 000 unique TCRalpha sequences and 181 000 unique TCRbeta sequences available for analysis. Within discordant pairs, disease-associated traits were sought mainly by comparing IBD patients with their genetically identical healthy co-twins. On the study overall, not on this receptor specifically: Concordant and discordant twins showed no difference in repertoire similarity, possibly because of limited statistical power. Fewer clonotypes were shared with other individuals by IBD patients than by healthy twins, most markedly in patients showing signs of disease activity. A decrease in TCRbeta repertoire diversity, as measured by inverse Simpson index, was observed in IBD patients compared with their healthy co-twins. Differing immunosuppressive treatments among patients may have added background noise and inter-individual variability to the repertoires. The analysis was unable to tell different T cell subtypes apart. No single strong signal or clonotype linked to IBD turned up in the results, so the idea that one exists was not supported.

Library preparation was by 5' RACE. The input for every TCR library was 3500 ng of total RNA. cDNA was synthesized with SMARTScribe reverse transcriptase in eight separate reactions per sample. During cDNA synthesis, unique molecular identifiers containing a 6-nucleotide sample barcode were introduced by template switching. Amplification of TCRalpha and TCRbeta cDNA involved two nested PCRs of around 16 and 10 cycles, and each PCR was followed by bead purification. Before amplification, the cDNA was treated with uracil DNA-glycosylase and purified using the QIAquick PCR purification kit. In the second PCR, Illumina TruSeq-compatible adapters and sample-specific barcodes were added. Library quality and concentration were assessed using TapeStation and Qubit, and roughly 5 ng of each library was pooled. Sequencing of the pooled libraries was done on an Illumina HiSeq2500 single-index Rapid Run using custom sequencing primers and 2 x 100 bp reads. The study's own analysis went as follows. MiGEC version 1.2.6 was used for UMI-based consensus assembly, which corrected PCR and sequencing errors. V(D)J alignment, clonotype assembly and CDR3 extraction were performed with MiXCR version 2.1.1. Gene usage, clonotype sharing and MAIT/NKT TCR abundance were normalised by analysing the top 1000, 10 000 and 20 000 clonotypes per sample. Diversity was computed as the inverse Simpson index with the vegan R package after downsampling to 27 000 UMIs. Statistical testing used paired Mann-Whitney U tests on the discordant twin pairs and applied Benjamini-Hochberg correction for multiple testing. Each CDR3 protein sequence appears as one entry after TCRdb reprocessed the reads, and no DNA is included. The V and J calls come from TCRdb's annotation, not from the publication. The table held for this sample gives over 350,000 distinct CDR3 sequences. 2.6% of the sample rests with the top ten.

The rearrangement joined TRBV6-2 or TRBV6-3 to TRBJ2-7; the TCRdb call, TRBD1, lacks DNA for checking. Sequencing was carried out using blood. The sequence came from a human donor with ulcerative colitis or Crohn's disease, or a healthy co-twin of an affected twin (not recorded which). The CDR3 amino acid sequence is: CASRTTGAGYEQYF.